A selection of T cell receptor beta chains follows, all from one sample in a study of glioma-infiltrating T cells after dendritic cell vaccination. Clones were read by immunoSEQ multiplex PCR, and TCRdb kept only the in-frame ones, dropping some. The sample shows 50,000 to 55,000 clones, around nine tenths of them seen only once. The starting material was blood, obtained after dendritic cell vaccination. These receptors all come from a human donor with glioblastoma. The CDR3 runs from the conserved cysteine through the conserved F or W. Each record gives: D gene, clone size, V gene, J gene, CDR3 DNA, CDR3 protein. The D gene is left open where the match is weak. Clone size is stated in some rows and not others, as once, few, many or a class when expanded.

.	.	TRBV2	TRBJ1-2	TGTGCCAGCAGTCCTGATAGCCAGGGAGGCGGCTACACCTTC	CASSPDSQGGGYTF
TRBD1	few	TRBV6-6	TRBJ1-5	TGTGCCAGCAGCTCCGACAGGGCCAGCAATCAGCCCCAGCATTTT	CASSSDRASNQPQHF
TRBD1	.	TRBV9	TRBJ1-1	TGTGCCAGCAGCGTAGCGGTTGAGGACAGGGGAAGTGCTTTCTTT	CASSVAVEDRGSAFF
TRBD1	.	TRBV28	TRBJ1-1	TGTGCCAGCAGTTTCTTCGGACAGGGGACCCGAAACACTGAAGCTTTCTTT	CASSFFGQGTRNTEAFF
.	few	TRBV27	TRBJ1-2	TGTGCCAGCAGTTTATCGGGGCCCTATGGCTACACCTTC	CASSLSGPYGYTF
.	.	TRBV7-8	TRBJ2-2	TGTGCCAGCAGCTTAGACGGAGGCGCGAACACCGGGGAGCTGTTTTTT	CASSLDGGANTGELFF
.	.	TRBV27	TRBJ2-3	TGTGCCAGCAGCCCCAATACAGGAGTTTCAGATACGCAGTATTTT	CASSPNTGVSDTQYF
TRBD2	once	TRBV29-1	TRBJ2-3	TGCAGCGCCGCGGGGGAATGGAGCGGGCCTAGCACAGATACGCAGTATTTT	CSAAGEWSGPSTDTQYF
.	.	TRBV19	TRBJ2-1	TGTGCCAGTAGTACCCCTCACGGTGAGCAGTTCTTC	CASSTPHGEQFF
.	few	TRBV30	TRBJ1-1	TGTGCCTGGAGTGTACAGATTAGGGCTTTCTTT	CAWSVQIRAFF
.	.	TRBV28	TRBJ1-1	TGTGCCAGCGTCATGGAGGGAAAAGCTTTCTTT	CASVMEGKAFF
TRBD2	.	TRBV5-1	TRBJ2-1	TGCGCCAGCAGCCCTACTAGCGGGATCAGCTCGCTGGAGCAGTTCTTC	CASSPTSGISSLEQFF
.	.	TRBV6-5	TRBJ2-2	TGTGCCAGCGCGGGACAGCGGAACACCGGGGAGCTGTTTTTT	CASAGQRNTGELFF
TRBD1	.	TRBV7-8	TRBJ1-4	TGTGCCAGCAGCTTAGCGCCCCCAGGGGGCGTATATGAAAAACTGTTTTTT	CASSLAPPGGVYEKLFF
.	.	TRBV7-2	TRBJ2-3	TGTGCCAGCAGCTTAGCTAGCGGAAGCACAGATACGCAGTATTTT	CASSLASGSTDTQYF
TRBD1	.	TRBV28	TRBJ2-7	TGTGCCAGTACCGGGACAGGAGGGTACGAGCAGTACTTC	CASTGTGGYEQYF
.	.	TRBV27	TRBJ1-2	TGTGCCAGCAGTCCCCAAGGACAGCGGACCGGTGATGGCTACACCTTC	CASSPQGQRTGDGYTF
.	few	TRBV2	TRBJ1-5	TGTGCCAGCAGCGCGCATAGCAATCAGCCCCAGCATTTT	CASSAHSNQPQHF
.	.	TRBV6-1	TRBJ2-1	TGTGCCAGCAGTGGTGGCGGAATCCTTTACAATGAGCAGTTCTTC	CASSGGGILYNEQFF
.	.	TRBV15	TRBJ2-2	TGTGCCACCAGCAGAGGGCCGACCGGGGAGCTGTTTTTT	CATSRGPTGELFF
TRBD1	.	TRBV6-1	TRBJ1-5	TGTGCCAGCAGTAACACAGGGGGCAATCAGCCCCAGCATTTT	CASSNTGGNQPQHF
.	.	TRBV6-6	TRBJ1-4	TGTGCCAGCAGTTACTCTTCAGGCGCAACTAATGAAAAACTGTTTTTT	CASSYSSGATNEKLFF
TRBD2	.	TRBV27	TRBJ2-1	TGTGCCAGCAGTTTATTGAACCTCGGACTAGCGGGAGTCCATGAGCAGTTCTTC	CASSLLNLGLAGVHEQFF
.	.	TRBV5-1	TRBJ2-1	TGCGCCAGCAGCTTTGGGGCCGGACGGGGGTACAATGAGCAGTTCTTC	CASSFGAGRGYNEQFF
.	.	TRBV2	TRBJ2-2	TGTGCCAGCAGGACCGGGTCTTTCACCGGGGAGCTGTTTTTT	CASRTGSFTGELFF
.	few	TRBV28	TRBJ2-5	TGTGCCAGCAGGTGCCGGCAGGGTGAAGGCCAAGAGACCCAGTACTTC	CASRCRQGEGQETQYF